This TCR beta chain was recorded in a study of glioma-infiltrating T cells. Germline V gene lookup returns CDR1 LGHDT and CDR2 YNNKEL (reference sequence). Trimming shortened V by 4 bases and J by 3 bases, and 12 bases separated the two germline ends. The CDR3 consists of 14 residues. TCR alpha and beta CDR3 regions were amplified from RNA using iRepertoire nested multiplex PCR. TCRdb reprocessed the multiplex PCR reads via MiXCR and lists one record per CDR3 protein. The sample comprises around 350,000 distinct CDR3 sequences, around 45% of which are singletons, and more than 10% rests with the top ten.

The sample comprised glioma tissue, nonneoplastic brain tissue, or PBMCs (not recorded which). The sequence was collected from a human donor with low-grade glioma or glioblastoma, undergoing nonglioma brain surgery, or in good health (not recorded which). The chain combines TRBV3-1 with TRBJ1-1; D possibly corresponds to TRBD1 (5 bases). CDR3: CASSPMTVDTEAFF. The CDR3 coding sequence is TGTGCCAGCAGCCCTATGACAGTTGACACTGAAGCTTTCTTT. Looking up the rest from reference TRBV3-1 and TRBJ1-1 gives the full variable domain: DTAVSQTPKYLVTQMGNDKSIKCEQNLGHDTMYWYKQDSKKFLKIMFSYNNKELIINETVPNRFSPKSPDKAHLNLHINSLELGDSAVYFCASSPMTVDTEAFFGQGTRLTVV.